These 30 T cell receptor beta chains originate from one sample sequenced in a study of T-cell memory formation after mild COVID-19. One entry per CDR3 protein, called by TCRdb with MiXCR from the 5' RACE reads. The sample includes 350,000 to 450,000 distinct CDR3 sequences, roughly 24% seen only once; the top ten take around 9%. The sample comprised PBMCs or a T cell subset sorted from them (not recorded which). These receptors were taken from an adult woman who had mild COVID-19 (a few samples of this study predate the infection). Cell type and time point are not known.

The CDR3 DNA reads TGTGCCAGCAGGCCGGGACAGTTAAGCCTCAATGAGCAGTTCTTC. This translates into CASRPGQLSLNEQFF. This chain uses TRBV25-1 with TRBJ2-1, with 7 positions matching TRBD1. CDR3 length equals 15 residues. Trimming at V came to 6 bases and at J to 6 bases, leaving 11 bases not matched to a gene. Germline V lookup: CDR1 MGHDK, CDR2 SYGVNS.

This clonotype was detected only a few times. This chain joins TRBV7-8 and TRBJ2-1, with D perhaps TRBD1 (6 bases). Trimming removed 5 bases from V and 9 bases from J, with 26 bases in between. The CDR3 contains 17 residues. Germline V gives CDR1 SGHVS, CDR2 FQNEAQ. In DNA, the CDR3 is TGTGCCAGCAGCCTTGGACAGCGTCGTCTTGACCTCGGTGAGCAGTTCTTC. Its translation is CASSLGQRRLDLGEQFF.

The gene calls are TRBV7-2 and TRBJ2-1; no definite D call. This CDR3 is built from 12 residues. V was pared by 5 bases and J by 9 bases, with 11 bases between. Germline V gene sequence: CDR1 SGHTA, CDR2 FQGNSA. For the CDR3, the DNA is TGTGCCAGCAGCCCCCCGGGCCCTGAGCAGTTCTTC. Amino acid sequence: CASSPPGPEQFF.

This clonotype has a count of ten or more. The chain employs TRBV4-2 and TRBJ2-1; TRBD2 agrees at 13 bases. V lost 5 bases to trimming and J lost 5 bases; unmatched junction nucleotides: 3. Germline loops: CDR1 LGHNA, CDR2 YNFKEQ. The CDR3 runs to 15 residues. CDR3 sequence: CASSAGTSGNNEQFF. CDR3 coding DNA: TGTGCCAGCAGCGCCGGGACTAGCGGGAACAATGAGCAGTTCTTC.

The chain is built from TRBV7-2 and TRBJ2-7, with 8 bases matching TRBD1. The trim removed 5 bases at V and 5 bases at J, leaving 5 bases unmatched. Germline lookup yields CDR1 SGHTA and CDR2 FQGNSA. The CDR3 is 13 residues long. CDR3 sequence reads: CASSETGANEQYF. Written as DNA, the CDR3 is TGTGCCAGCAGCGAGACAGGGGCAAACGAGCAGTACTTC.

The rearrangement uses TRBV3-1 and TRBJ2-7; D call uncertain. Trimming pared 1 base from V and 7 bases from J, leaving 14 bases between. Looked up from germline, CDR1 is LGHDT and CDR2 is YNNKEL (reference sequence). CDR3 length: 14 residues. CDR3: CASSQGAGTEEQYF. The CDR3 bases are TGTGCCAGCAGCCAAGGGGCAGGCACCGAGGAGCAGTACTTC.

V and J are TRBV6-5 and TRBJ1-2; TRBD1 matches 9 bases. With V trimmed by 6 bases and J by 8 bases, 7 bases remained unmatched. CDR1 MNHEY and CDR2 SVGAGI come from the germline V gene. The CDR3 is made up of 13 amino acids. CDR3 amino acids: CASRGDRVRGYTF. For the CDR3, the DNA is TGTGCCAGCAGAGGGGACAGGGTGAGGGGCTACACCTTC.

The rearrangement links TRBV20-1 to TRBJ2-3, with D possibly being TRBD2 (5 bases). Germline V gene sequence: CDR1 DFQATT, CDR2 SNEGSKA (reference sequence). V dropped 1 base and J dropped 5 bases, with 16 bases sitting between them. CDR3 length: 15 residues. In nucleotides, the CDR3 is TGCAGTGCTAGAGGTGCTGGGTTAGGAGGAGATACGCAGTATTTT. Its translation is CSARGAGLGGDTQYF.

The CDR3 here is CSARGNEYEQYF. Here the CDR3 DNA reads TGCAGTGCTAGAGGTAATGAGTACGAGCAGTACTTC. This chain connects TRBV20-1 to TRBJ2-7; D uncertain. This CDR3 spans 12 amino acids. Germline V CDR1 and CDR2: DFQATT, SNEGSKA (reference sequence). The V gene lost 1 base and the J gene lost 4 bases, with 8 bases spanning the gap.

V usage is TRBV7-3 and J usage is TRBJ2-5; 7 positions agree with TRBD2. J was trimmed by 2 bases and V by 2 bases; bases with no gene match: 5. This CDR3 region has 15 residues. CDR1 and CDR2 (germline): SGHTA, FQGTGA. CDR3 region: CASSLGGGGQETQYF. Written as DNA, the CDR3 is TGTGCCAGCAGCTTAGGTGGCGGGGGACAAGAGACCCAGTACTTC.

Only a few counts were recorded for this clonotype. This sequence joins TRBV6-5 and TRBJ2-2; the D call may be TRBD1 or TRBD2 (5 bases each). V lost 6 bases to trimming and J lost 3 bases, with 11 bases between them. The germline CDR1 and CDR2 sequences are MNHEY and SVGAGI. The CDR3 is 14 amino acids. CDR3 protein: CASSPGTYTGELFF. For the CDR3, the DNA is TGTGCCAGCAGCCCTGGGACGTACACCGGGGAGCTGTTTTTT.

The chain has TRBV12-3 or TRBV12-4 and TRBJ2-5; the match to TRBD1 covers 10 bases. CDR3 length equals 13 residues. The V segment lost 6 bases and the J segment 7 bases; nucleotides outside the gene matches: 5. As DNA, the CDR3 is TGTGCCAGCAGCTCCGGGACAGGGGTGACCCAGTACTTC. This encodes CASSSGTGVTQYF.

V is TRBV5-1 and J is TRBJ2-3; 9 bases align to TRBD1. The germline V gene encodes CDR1 SGHRS and CDR2 YFSETQ. Trimming cost V 1 base and J 4 bases; bases outside gene matches: 7. The CDR3 runs to 16 residues. Here the CDR3 reads CASSLSGTGFPDTQYF. For the CDR3, the DNA is TGCGCCAGCAGCTTGTCCGGGACAGGGTTTCCAGATACGCAGTATTTT.

There are a few counts of this clonotype. This chain's CDR3 is CASSSLDRRLYTF. The CDR3 DNA reads as TGTGCCAGCAGCTCTCTGGACAGGAGACTCTACACCTTC. V usage is TRBV7-9 and J usage is TRBJ1-2, with 7 bases that match TRBD1. The CDR3 contains 13 residues. CDR1 is SEHNR, CDR2 FQNEAQ, per germline (reference sequence). With V trimmed by 4 bases and J by 10 bases, 9 bases remained unmatched.

The chain links TRBV20-1 to TRBJ2-1; tentatively, D is TRBD1 or TRBD2 (5 bases each). Germline loops: CDR1 DFQATT, CDR2 SNEGSKA (reference sequence). The CDR3 sequence is 22 residues long. The V end lost 2 bases, the J end lost 5 bases, and 37 bases lay between the germline ends. CDR3 sequence (DNA): TGCAGTGCTAGAACCTCCGGGGCCGGGTCGTACGAGACCCTTGGTGGGCACAATGAGCAGTTCTTC. Its translation is CSARTSGAGSYETLGGHNEQFF.

The chain combines TRBV12-3 or TRBV12-4 with TRBJ2-1; TRBD2 matches 12 bases. Losses at the gene ends were 3 bases for V and 10 bases for J; bases not matched to a gene: 4. This CDR3 is built from 14 residues. CDR3 sequence reads: CASSFGLAGSEQFF. CDR3 bases: TGTGCCAGCAGTTTCGGACTAGCGGGGTCGGAGCAGTTCTTC.

The genes are TRBV6-2 or TRBV6-3 and TRBJ2-3; TRBD2 aligns across 9 bases. Germline assignment: CDR1 MNHEY and CDR2 SVGEGT. The CDR3 runs to 14 residues. J lost 6 bases, V lost 4 bases, and 5 bases had no gene match. The CDR3 loop reads CASSSLAGQDTQYF. The CDR3 DNA reads as TGTGCCAGCAGTTCCCTAGCGGGACAGGATACGCAGTATTTT.

The rearrangement uses TRBV24-1 and TRBJ1-1; D is possibly TRBD1 (5 bases). Deletions cut 1 base from V and 6 bases from J, with 8 bases between. The CDR3 contains 13 residues. CDR1 is KGHDR and CDR2 is SFDVKD in the germline V gene. CDR3 bases: TGTGCCACCAGTGATTTTAGGGGCGCTGAAGCTTTCTTT. Amino acids: CATSDFRGAEAFF.

V and J are TRBV5-1 and TRBJ2-5, with D maybe TRBD1 (6 bases). V was pared by 5 bases and J by 2 bases, with 10 bases between. The CDR3 extends over 13 amino acids. CDR1 is SGHRS and CDR2 is YFSETQ in the germline V gene. The CDR3 DNA sequence: TGCGCCAGCAGTTTTCAGGGGCAAGAGACCCAGTACTTC. Translation gives CASSFQGQETQYF.

This clonotype came up many times. The chain joins TRBV12-3 or TRBV12-4 to TRBJ2-2; TRBD1 aligns across 11 bases. Trimming cost V 6 bases and J 4 bases; bases outside gene matches: 4. The CDR3 has 15 amino acids. CDR3 in DNA: TGTGCCAGCAGCCCGGGGACAGGGGGCACCGGGGAGCTGTTTTTT. Protein product: CASSPGTGGTGELFF.

This clonotype showed up just a few times. The chain uses TRBV20-1 and TRBJ1-6, with 10 positions matching TRBD1. Germline V CDR1 and CDR2: DFQATT, SNEGSKA (reference sequence). V dropped 5 bases and J dropped 9; count of bases not matched to a gene: 4. The length of the CDR3 is 13 residues. The CDR3 DNA reads TGCAGTGCTCGGGGACAGGGGCCTTCACCCCTCCACTTT. It specifies CSARGQGPSPLHF.

The count of this clonotype is one. This rearrangement joins TRBV7-9 to TRBJ1-1; D might be TRBD1 (5 bases). Trimming took off 6 bases at V and 10 bases at J, with 15 bases between the two ends. The germline CDR1 and CDR2 sequences are SEHNR and FQNEAQ (reference sequence). This CDR3 comprises 12 residues. In DNA form, the CDR3 reads TGTGCCAGCAGTTCGGACACCCGCGCAGCTTTCTTT. Protein product: CASSSDTRAAFF. The whole variable domain, remainder taken from reference TRBV7-9 and TRBJ1-1, is DTGVSQNPRHKITKRGQNVTFRCDPISEHNRLYWYRQTLGQGPEFLTYFQNEAQLEKSRLLSDRFSAERPKGSFSTLEIQRTEQGDSAMYLCASSSDTRAAFFGQGTRLTVV.

This clonotype was found a few times. The V gene is TRBV12-3 or TRBV12-4, the J gene TRBJ1-1; D remains ambiguous. The CDR3 has 14 amino acids. The V end was cut by 5 bases, the J end by 7 bases, with 17 bases between. CDR3: CASSPRERFGEAFF. As DNA, the CDR3 is TGTGCCAGCAGTCCACGGGAGAGATTCGGTGAAGCTTTCTTT.

The rearrangement uses TRBV20-1 and TRBJ1-5; D may be TRBD1 (6 bases). The CDR3 covers 17 residues. CDR1 is DFQATT, CDR2 SNEGSKA, per germline (reference sequence). V shed 1 base and J shed 2 bases, with 18 bases lying between them. The CDR3 coding sequence is TGCAGTGCTAGAGCTGATGTGGGGGGCTCGGGCAATCAGCCCCAGCATTTT. The encoded protein is CSARADVGGSGNQPQHF.

Only a few counts were recorded for this clonotype. This chain connects TRBV27 to TRBJ2-7; D gene uncertain. CDR1 and CDR2 (germline): MNHEY, SMNVEV (reference sequence). The germline V and J ends were trimmed by 3 bases and 4 bases, with 10 bases remaining between them. The CDR3 consists of 13 residues. The CDR3 coding sequence is TGTGCCAGCAGTTTCCAGAAGCGATACGAGCAGTACTTC. As protein: CASSFQKRYEQYF.

V usage is TRBV24-1 and J usage is TRBJ1-1; D gene uncertain. Germline CDR1 reads KGHDR; CDR2 reads SFDVKD. CDR3 length: 12 amino acids. V shed 5 bases and J shed 5 bases, with 8 bases lying between them. CDR3 DNA sequence: TGTGCCACCAGTGGGGGAGAGACTGAAGCTTTCTTT. Protein: CATSGGETEAFF.

V and J are TRBV20-1 and TRBJ1-2; D gene unclear. The V end was cut by 5 bases, the J end by 7 bases, with 17 bases between. CDR3 length: 13 amino acids. Germline CDR1 is DFQATT and CDR2 is SNEGSKA (reference sequence). The CDR3 is CSAPGIAPGGYTF. The CDR3 nucleotides are TGCAGTGCTCCCGGAATTGCTCCCGGTGGCTACACCTTC.

The chain employs TRBV6-5 and TRBJ1-2; a possible D gene is TRBD1 (6 bases). CDR3 length: 15 residues. Germline V CDR1 and CDR2: MNHEY, SVGAGI. V lost 0 bases to trimming and J lost 4 bases, with 12 bases between them. CDR3 bases: TGTGCCAGCAGTTACTCCGGGGGGCGGACCTATGGCTACACCTTC. The encoded protein is CASSYSGGRTYGYTF.

This sequence joins TRBV3-1 and TRBJ1-2; D possibly corresponds to TRBD1 (5 bases). Germline V CDR1 and CDR2: LGHDT, YNNKEL (reference sequence). The V gene lost 4 bases and the J gene lost 5 bases, with 11 bases spanning the gap. CDR3 size: 13 residues. The CDR3 bases are TGTGCCAGCAGCCCGGACACGAGATATGGCTACACCTTC. Translated: CASSPDTRYGYTF.

The rearrangement uses TRBV4-1 and TRBJ1-4; possibly TRBD1 for D (5 bases). V was cut by 0 bases and J by 4 bases, with 12 bases left in between. The CDR3 has 16 amino acids. Germline CDR1 and CDR2: MGHRA and YSYEKL. In nucleotides, the CDR3 is TGCGCCAGCAGCCAAGAAGGGGCCGGCCTTAATGAAAAACTGTTTTTT. Translated, it gives CASSQEGAGLNEKLFF.